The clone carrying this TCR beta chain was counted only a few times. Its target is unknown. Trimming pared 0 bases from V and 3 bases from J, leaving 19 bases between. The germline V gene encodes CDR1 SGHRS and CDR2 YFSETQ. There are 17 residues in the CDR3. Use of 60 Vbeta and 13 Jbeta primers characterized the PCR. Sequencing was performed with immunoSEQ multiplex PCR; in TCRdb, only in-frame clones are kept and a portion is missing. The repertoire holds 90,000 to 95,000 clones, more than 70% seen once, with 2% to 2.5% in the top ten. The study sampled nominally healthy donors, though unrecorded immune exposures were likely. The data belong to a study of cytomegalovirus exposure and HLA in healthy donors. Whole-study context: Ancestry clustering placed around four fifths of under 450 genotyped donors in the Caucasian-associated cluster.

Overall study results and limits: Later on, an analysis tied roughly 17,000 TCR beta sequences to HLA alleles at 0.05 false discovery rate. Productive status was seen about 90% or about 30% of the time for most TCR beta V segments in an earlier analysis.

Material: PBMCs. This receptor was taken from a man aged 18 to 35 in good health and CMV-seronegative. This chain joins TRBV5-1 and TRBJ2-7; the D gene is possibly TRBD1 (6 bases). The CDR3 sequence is CASSLAVVTDRFYEQYF. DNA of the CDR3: TGCGCCAGCAGCTTGGCCGTAGTAACGGACAGATTCTACGAGCAGTACTTC. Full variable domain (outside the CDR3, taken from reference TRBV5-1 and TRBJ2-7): KAGVTQTPRYLIKTRGQQVTLSCSPISGHRSVSWYQQTPGQGLQFLFEYFSETQRNKGNFPGRFSGRQFSNSRSEMNVSTLELGDSALYLCASSLAVVTDRFYEQYFGPGTRLTVT.